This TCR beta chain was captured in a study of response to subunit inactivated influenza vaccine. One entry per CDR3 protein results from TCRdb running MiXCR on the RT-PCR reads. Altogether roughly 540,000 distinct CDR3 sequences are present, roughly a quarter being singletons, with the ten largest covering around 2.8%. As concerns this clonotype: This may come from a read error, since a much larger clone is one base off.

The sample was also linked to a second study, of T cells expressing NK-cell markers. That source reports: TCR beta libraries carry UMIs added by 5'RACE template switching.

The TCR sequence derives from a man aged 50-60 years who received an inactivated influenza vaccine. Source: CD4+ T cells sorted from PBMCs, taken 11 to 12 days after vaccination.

CDR3: CASSKDRGLGYSF. The CDR3 DNA reads TGCGCCAGCAGCAAGGACAGGGGGCTTGGCTACTCCTTC. V usage is TRBV5-1 and J usage is TRBJ1-2; 11 nucleotides align to TRBD1. CDR1 and CDR2 from the germline V gene are SGHRS and YFSETQ. The CDR3 consists of 13 residues.